These 3 T cell receptor beta chains were sequenced from one sample in a study of cytomegalovirus exposure and HLA in healthy donors. The PCR was carried out with 60 Vbeta primers and 13 Jbeta primers. Generated by immunoSEQ multiplex PCR, the TCRdb table keeps only in-frame clones and is missing some. In all, the sample yields 77,000 or so clones. Sequencing used PBMCs. These receptors were taken from a man younger than 40 in good health and CMV-seronegative.

For the CDR3, the DNA is TGTGCCAGCAGCCAAATGACTACTGTTTTGGAGACCCAGTACTTC. It yields the protein CASSQMTTVLETQYF. V is TRBV14 and J is TRBJ2-5; a weak D match, TRBD2 (5 bases). Trimming removed 2 bases at V and 5 bases at J, with 15 bases between. This CDR3 comprises 15 residues. Germline V CDR1 and CDR2: SGHDN, FVKESK.

The J gene is TRBJ1-2, the V gene TRBV19; tentative D call: TRBD1 (5 bases). The germline V gene has CDR1 LNHDA and CDR2 SQIVND (reference sequence). The CDR3 is made up of 15 amino acids. With 7 bases removed from V and 4 bases from J, the gap between germline ends came to 19 bases. The CDR3: CASTPSPGLGYGYTF. The DNA of the CDR3 is TGTGCCAGTACCCCAAGCCCAGGGTTGGGCTATGGCTACACCTTC. Full variable domain (rest looked up from reference TRBV19 and TRBJ1-2): DGGITQSPKYLFRKEGQNVTLSCEQNLNHDAMYWYRQDPGQGLRLIYYSQIVNDFQKGDIAEGYSVSREKKESFPLTVTSAQKNPTAFYLCASTPSPGLGYGYTFGSGTRLTVV.

The J gene is TRBJ2-1, the V gene TRBV9; unclear D gene. The length of the CDR3 is 13 residues. V was clipped by 0 bases and J by 7 bases, with 8 bases between them. The germline CDR1 and CDR2 sequences are SGDLS and YYNGEE. The chain's CDR3 is CASSVAGPNEQFF. In nucleotides, the CDR3 is TGTGCCAGCAGCGTAGCTGGCCCTAATGAGCAGTTCTTC.